The next 15 T cell receptor beta chains were all read from a single sample in a study of fetal regulatory T cell absence and autoimmunity. Generated by immunoSEQ multiplex PCR, the TCRdb table keeps only in-frame clones and is missing some. The sample consists of around 100,000 clones, more than 70% of them appearing once. Sequencing input: pancreas tissue. The origin of the receptors is a male donor with IPEX syndrome.

The chain is built from TRBV18 and TRBJ2-5, with 7 bases fitting TRBD2. The germline V gene encodes CDR1 KGHSH and CDR2 LQKENI. Unmatched junction bases numbered 2, after V lost 1 base and J lost 3 bases. This CDR3 has 14 amino acids. The CDR3 region has the DNA TGTGCCAGCTCACCACTCGGGGGGAAAGAGACCCAGTACTTC. As protein: CASSPLGGKETQYF.

The chain links TRBV7-6 to TRBJ2-3, with 7 bases that match TRBD2. The V segment lost 5 bases and the J segment 4 bases; nucleotides outside the gene matches: 9. The CDR3 is 15 amino acids. Germline values: CDR1 SGHVS, CDR2 FNYEAQ. The CDR3: CASSPPRERADTQYF. The CDR3 nucleotides read TGTGCCAGCAGCCCCCCGCGGGAGAGGGCAGATACGCAGTATTTT.

The chain employs TRBV6-5 and TRBJ2-1, with 11 nucleotides matching TRBD2. This CDR3 comprises 16 residues. The germline V gene has CDR1 MNHEY and CDR2 SVGAGI. V lost 4 bases, J lost 2 bases, and 4 bases stayed unmatched. The CDR3, as DNA: TGTGCCAGCAGTTTGGAACTAGCGGGGGCCTACAATGAGCAGTTCTTC. This codes for CASSLELAGAYNEQFF.

This clone appeared a few times. The chain couples TRBV30 to TRBJ2-1, with 11 bases matching TRBD2. V shed 3 bases and J 9 bases; nucleotides not matched to a gene: 4. Germline-derived CDR1 and CDR2 are GTSNPN and SVGIG (reference sequence). The CDR3 extends over 13 amino acids. The CDR3 protein is CAWSGLAGGEQFF. CDR3 coding DNA: TGTGCCTGGAGCGGACTAGCGGGCGGTGAGCAGTTCTTC.

This chain uses TRBV7-2 with TRBJ2-3; 7 bases are a match to TRBD1. Looked up from germline, CDR1 is SGHTA and CDR2 is FQGNSA. The CDR3 sequence is 15 residues long. The junction had 5 bases not matched to a gene; V was cut back by 5 bases and J by 0 bases. DNA for the CDR3: TGTGCCAGCAGCCAACAGGGGTATAGCACAGATACGCAGTATTTT. As protein: CASSQQGYSTDTQYF.

The sample holds a few counts of this clone. The rearrangement joins TRBV21-1 to TRBJ2-7; TRBD2 is the table's D call, not checked against the DNA. TRBV21-1 is termed a pseudogene. The CDR3 sequence is 16 residues long. The CDR3 DNA sequence: TGTGCCAGCCCACCGACTAGCGGGGGGGCAAGGAACGAGCAGTACTTC. This translates into CASPPTSGGARNEQYF.

This clone was detected only once. This sequence joins TRBV5-6 and TRBJ2-3, with a possible D match to TRBD1 (6 bases). Germline V lookup: CDR1 SGHDT, CDR2 YYEEEE. V was trimmed by 0 bases and J by 2 bases, leaving 16 bases between them. This CDR3 is built from 17 residues. The CDR3 sequence: CASSLEGVRDSTDTQYF. CDR3 DNA: TGTGCCAGCAGCTTGGAGGGGGTGAGGGATTCCACAGATACGCAGTATTTT.

This clone was found once. The chain recombines TRBV7-9 with TRBJ2-1; TRBD2 matches 9 bases. V dropped 5 bases and J dropped 4; count of bases not matched to a gene: 6. This CDR3 region has 15 residues. CDR1 and CDR2 from the germline V gene are SEHNR and FQNEAQ (reference sequence). This CDR3 reads CASSPLAGAYNEQFF. CDR3 nucleotides: TGTGCCAGCAGCCCCTTAGCGGGGGCATACAATGAGCAGTTCTTC.

This chain connects TRBV7-8 to TRBJ1-3; 7 bases map to TRBD1. Trimming removed 5 bases from V and 0 bases from J; junction bases left unmatched: 7. In germline, CDR1 is SGHVS, CDR2 FQNEAQ. The length of the CDR3 is 16 residues. The CDR3 protein is CASSARQGDSGNTIYF. The CDR3 DNA reads TGTGCCAGCAGCGCACGACAGGGCGACTCTGGAAACACCATATATTTT.

This clone was recorded once. The CDR3 sequence: CSVEDLGRDRTGELFF. In DNA form, the CDR3 reads TGCAGCGTTGAAGACCTCGGCAGGGATCGCACCGGGGAGCTGTTTTTT. The chain uses TRBV29-1 and TRBJ2-2, with D possibly TRBD1 on 5 matching bases. Per germline, CDR1 SQVTM and CDR2 ANQGSEA. The ends were cut back, 0 bases at V and 4 bases at J, with 15 bases in the middle. The CDR3 contains 16 residues.

The V and J genes are TRBV6-5 and TRBJ1-1; tentative D call: TRBD1 (5 bases). This CDR3 contains 15 residues. CDR1 and CDR2 (germline): MNHEY, SVGAGI. V lost 0 bases and J 3 bases, leaving 11 bases between the germline ends. CDR3: CASSYSGAGDTEAFF. In nucleotides, the CDR3 is TGTGCCAGCAGTTACTCCGGGGCTGGGGACACTGAAGCTTTCTTT.

This clone was detected a few times. The junction differs from germline at one of its ends, possibly a read error. The V call is TRBV2, the J call TRBJ1-1; tentative D call: TRBD1 (5 bases). CDR3 size: 11 residues. Per germline, CDR1 SNHLY and CDR2 FYNNEI. The chain's CDR3 is CASKGNSEAFF. DNA of the CDR3: TGTGCCAGCAAGGGGAACAGTGAAGCTTTCTTT.

The V gene is TRBV5-6, the J gene TRBJ2-7; 7 bases are shared with TRBD1. CDR3 length: 15 residues. Germline-derived CDR1 and CDR2 are SGHDT and YYEEEE. Losses at the gene ends were 4 bases for V and 5 bases for J; bases not matched to a gene: 12. DNA of the CDR3: TGTGCCAGCAGCGGAATGGGACAGTTTAACGACGAGCAGTACTTC. Protein sequence: CASSGMGQFNDEQYF.

The chain uses TRBV27 and TRBJ1-1, with D perhaps TRBD1 (5 bases). Germline V gene lookup returns CDR1 MNHEY and CDR2 SMNVEV (reference sequence). Trimming took 0 bases from V and 7 from J, leaving 12 bases between them. The length of the CDR3 is 14 residues. CDR3 sequence (DNA): TGTGCCAGCAGTTTATCTAGACCGAGGGGTGAAGCTTTCTTT. As protein: CASSLSRPRGEAFF.

This clone has a single count. CDR3 sequence: CASSSVAGDKETQYF. CDR3 sequence (DNA): TGTGCCAGCAGCTCTGTAGCGGGGGACAAAGAGACCCAGTACTTC. The rearrangement joins TRBV5-4 to TRBJ2-5; 9 bases fit TRBD2. The germline CDR1 and CDR2 sequences are SGHNT and YYREEE (reference sequence). There are 15 residues in the CDR3. V lost 3 bases to trimming and J lost 3 bases; unmatched junction nucleotides: 6.